This T cell receptor beta chain is drawn from a study of cytomegalovirus exposure and HLA in healthy donors. Study-wide points: About 87% or about 30% of the time was how often most TCR beta V segments were productive, according to an earlier analysis. The study recorded fewer than 200 TCR beta chains that were cytomegalovirus-associated.

As for this clone: The antigen is unknown.

The PCR used 60 Vbeta and 13 Jbeta primers. Clones were sequenced by immunoSEQ multiplex PCR, and TCRdb holds only the in-frame ones, with some missing. The sample yields some 200,000 clones, 80% to 85% seen once. The germline V gene encodes CDR1 LNHDA and CDR2 SQIVND (reference sequence). The ends lost 2 bases at V and 4 bases at J; junction bases unmatched: 3. This CDR3 is 14 amino acids long. Material: PBMCs. The chain couples TRBV19 to TRBJ1-1; 8 bases agree with TRBD1. This clonotype originated in a woman between 50 and 59 years old in good health and CMV-seropositive. Written as DNA, the CDR3 is TGTGCCAGTAGTATACAGGGGGCGATCACTGAAGCTTTCTTT. Translating it yields CASSIQGAITEAFF.